Listed here are 10 T cell receptor beta chains from one sample, sequenced in a study of identical twins (dated by TCRdb to the mid-2010s). Library creation used 5' RACE. The reads were generated on an Illumina HiSeq 2000. In-frame beta chains were kept once TCRdb had trimmed the public reads at Q25 with fastp and called clones with MiXCR. Each CDR3 protein appears once, grouped with its most common genes and DNA. Here the sample has around 490,000 distinct CDR3 sequences; about 20% occur a single time. Together, the top ten hold approximately 0.49% of the sample. This same sample was also part of a study on yellow fever vaccine responses in identical twins.

The source material was CD4+ T cells sorted from blood. The receptors were sampled from a young woman in good health.

The chain has TRBV10-3 and TRBJ2-1; D is unresolved. This CDR3 region has 15 residues. Germline lookup yields CDR1 ENHRY and CDR2 SYGVKD. V was shortened by 6 bases and J by 0 bases, with 12 bases between the two germline ends. Here the CDR3 DNA reads TGTGCCATCAGAGATGCCATCAACTCCTACAATGAGCAGTTCTTC. It translates to CAIRDAINSYNEQFF.

This clonotype was counted only a few times. J is TRBJ2-3 and V is TRBV12-3 or TRBV12-4; 9 nucleotides line up with TRBD2. The junction had 6 bases not matched to a gene; V was cut back by 6 bases and J by 5 bases. This CDR3 is built from 14 residues. CDR3 region: CASRNSGGGDTQYF. CDR3 in DNA: TGTGCCAGCAGGAATAGCGGGGGCGGAGATACGCAGTATTTT.

The gene calls are TRBV6-2 or TRBV6-3 and TRBJ2-1; 8 nucleotides agree with TRBD2. Trimming cost V 8 bases and J 6 bases; bases outside gene matches: 9. Germline V gene lookup returns CDR1 MNHEY and CDR2 SVGEGT. The length of the CDR3 is 14 residues. The CDR3 spells CASGQAGAVNEQFF. The CDR3 DNA reads TGTGCCAGCGGACAAGCGGGGGCCGTCAATGAGCAGTTCTTC.

The rearrangement uses TRBV12-3 or TRBV12-4 and TRBJ2-3, with D hard to call. V was trimmed by 0 bases and J by 3 bases, leaving 10 bases between them. The CDR3 sequence is 15 residues long. The CDR3 loop reads CASSLADSGTDTQYF. The CDR3 DNA reads as TGTGCCAGCAGTTTAGCCGACTCTGGGACAGATACGCAGTATTTT.

The V gene is TRBV3-1, the J gene TRBJ2-7; possibly TRBD2 for D (5 bases). Trimming took off 5 bases at V and 4 bases at J, with 21 bases between the two ends. The CDR3 extends over 16 amino acids. The germline gives CDR1 LGHDT, CDR2 YNNKEL (reference sequence). CDR3 sequence: CASSYMGSLPTYEQYF. The CDR3 DNA is TGTGCCAGCAGCTACATGGGGAGCTTGCCGACGTACGAGCAGTACTTC.

The chain couples TRBV7-9 to TRBJ2-3; maybe TRBD2 (6 bases). In germline, CDR1 is SEHNR, CDR2 FQNEAQ (reference sequence). Deletions cut 1 base from V and 0 bases from J, with 8 bases between. The CDR3 loop spans 15 amino acids. In DNA, the CDR3 is TGTGCCAGCAGCTTAGAGGCGGGGAGCACAGATACGCAGTATTTT. It yields the protein CASSLEAGSTDTQYF.

The gene calls are TRBV10-3 and TRBJ2-1; unclear D gene. V was clipped by 2 bases and J by 5 bases, with 4 bases between them. The CDR3 is 12 amino acids. Germline CDR1 ENHRY, CDR2 SYGVKD. The CDR3 region is CAISEADNEQFF. In DNA, the CDR3 is TGTGCCATCAGTGAGGCAGACAATGAGCAGTTCTTC.

There are a few counts of this clonotype. The chain carries TRBV13 and TRBJ1-1; tentative D call: TRBD1 (5 bases). The V and J ends lost 1 base and 2 bases respectively, with 8 bases between them. Germline CDR1 and CDR2: PRHDT and FYEKMQ (reference sequence). The CDR3 extends over 14 amino acids. The CDR3 is CASSLVQANTEAFF. The CDR3 nucleotides read TGTGCCAGCAGCTTAGTACAGGCAAACACTGAAGCTTTCTTT.

The rearrangement joins TRBV20-1 to TRBJ2-3; D is possibly TRBD2 (6 bases). With 0 bases removed from V and 0 bases from J, the gap between germline ends came to 10 bases. CDR3 length: 15 residues. Germline-derived CDR1 and CDR2 are DFQATT and SNEGSKA (reference sequence). The CDR3 region is CSAREGLLSTDTQYF. CDR3 DNA: TGCAGTGCTAGAGAGGGACTCTTGAGCACAGATACGCAGTATTTT.

The genes are TRBV12-3 or TRBV12-4 and TRBJ1-3, with a possible D match to TRBD1 (5 bases). The length of the CDR3 is 15 residues. Trimming removed 7 bases at V and 0 bases at J, with 13 bases between. The CDR3 protein is CASTPRGGSGNTIYF. CDR3 DNA: TGTGCCAGCACCCCGAGGGGAGGCTCTGGAAACACCATATATTTT.